These 30 T cell receptor beta chains originate from one sample sequenced in a study of blood T cell repertoires in COVID-19. TCRdb keeps only in-frame clones here, not all; method: immunoSEQ multiplex PCR. The data contain 80,000 to 100,000 clones, around 78% of them singletons. The sample consisted of peripheral blood. The receptor source for this set is a human donor in a cohort sampled during active COVID-19.

The genes are TRBV27 and TRBJ2-7, with TRBD2 identical over 10 bases. The CDR3 runs 17 residues. CDR1 is MNHEY, CDR2 SMNVEV, per germline (reference sequence). V lost 6 bases and J lost 1; bases outside the gene matches: 12. The CDR3 here is CASRPTQLAGPSYEQYV. CDR3 nucleotide sequence: TGTGCCAGCAGGCCTACACAACTAGCGGGACCTTCCTACGAGCAGTACGTC.

The chain combines TRBV7-6 with TRBJ2-1; D may be TRBD1 (7 bases). The CDR3 totals 16 residues. Germline V gives CDR1 SGHVS, CDR2 FNYEAQ. Deletions cut 6 bases from V and 0 bases from J, with 15 bases between. The CDR3 spells CASSQPGGSSYNEQFF. CDR3 sequence (DNA): TGTGCCAGCAGTCAACCAGGGGGGAGCTCCTACAATGAGCAGTTCTTC.

The sample holds a few counts of this clone. J is TRBJ1-1 and V is TRBV10-2, with D hard to call. This CDR3 comprises 11 residues. CDR1 WSHSY and CDR2 SAAADI come from the germline V gene. The V gene lost 6 bases and the J gene lost 8 bases, with 10 bases spanning the gap. CDR3 nucleotides: TGCGCCAGCAGCCACACCGGGGAAGCTTTCTTT. This encodes CASSHTGEAFF.

The rearrangement links TRBV5-1 to TRBJ1-2; D gene unclear. Per germline, CDR1 SGHRS and CDR2 YFSETQ. The CDR3 runs to 13 residues. V shed 0 bases and J shed 2 bases, with 5 bases lying between them. The CDR3 is CASSLAVNYGYTF. CDR3 DNA: TGCGCCAGCAGCTTGGCAGTAAACTATGGCTACACCTTC. Based on the CDR3 plus reference TRBV5-1 and TRBJ1-2, the full variable domain is KAGVTQTPRYLIKTRGQQVTLSCSPISGHRSVSWYQQTPGQGLQFLFEYFSETQRNKGNFPGRFSGRQFSNSRSEMNVSTLELGDSALYLCASSLAVNYGYTFGSGTRLTVV.

V is TRBV2 and J is TRBJ2-1; 13 bases match TRBD2. The germline V gene has CDR1 SNHLY and CDR2 FYNNEI. The CDR3 is 18 residues long. The V and J ends lost 6 bases and 7 bases, in that order; junction bases with no gene match: 15. In DNA, the CDR3 is TGTGCCAGCAGGGGGGATTCGAGGACTAGCGGGAGAAGGAATGAGCAGTTCTTC. This codes for CASRGDSRTSGRRNEQFF.

V is TRBV2 and J is TRBJ2-5; D is undetermined. Trimming stripped 6 bases from V and 2 bases from J, with 7 bases between. The germline CDR1 and CDR2 sequences are SNHLY and FYNNEI. The length of the CDR3 is 12 residues. The CDR3 region has the DNA TGTGCCAGCAGGAGAGTTCAAGAGACCCAGTACTTC. This translates into CASRRVQETQYF.

The sample holds a few counts of this clone. The chain links TRBV6-6 to TRBJ2-7; possibly TRBD2 for D (5 bases). Germline V gene data show CDR1 as MNHNY and CDR2 as SVGAGI (reference sequence). The CDR3 consists of 14 residues. The V and J ends lost 5 bases and 7 bases respectively, with 18 bases between them. CDR3 residues: CASSSGGERWEQYF. The CDR3 DNA reads TGTGCCAGCAGTAGCGGCGGAGAAAGGTGGGAGCAGTACTTC.

This sequence joins TRBV6-2 or TRBV6-3 and TRBJ1-1, with a possible D match to TRBD1 (5 bases). CDR1 MNHEY and CDR2 SVGEGT come from the germline V gene. The V end was cut by 2 bases, the J end by 0 bases, with 7 bases between. This CDR3 spans 14 amino acids. The CDR3 DNA follows: TGTGCCAGCAGTTACCAGGGTGTGAACACTGAAGCTTTCTTT. Translation gives CASSYQGVNTEAFF.

This sequence joins TRBV27 and TRBJ1-6; 7 bases are shared with TRBD1. Germline V gene data show CDR1 as MNHEY and CDR2 as SMNVEV (reference sequence). The CDR3 contains 15 residues. V lost 3 bases and J lost 6; bases outside the gene matches: 5. The CDR3 spells CASSLAGQLNSPLHF. CDR3 sequence (DNA): TGTGCCAGCAGTTTGGCGGGACAGCTTAATTCACCCCTCCACTTT.

The J gene is TRBJ1-2, the V gene TRBV30; weak D call: TRBD1 (5 bases). The CDR3 sequence is 13 residues long. Trimming removed 2 bases at V and 8 bases at J, with 15 bases between. Germline assignment: CDR1 GTSNPN and CDR2 SVGIG (reference sequence). In DNA form, the CDR3 reads TGTGCCTGGAGTTTTGGGGCGCAAAACGGCTACACCTTC. Translated, it gives CAWSFGAQNGYTF.

CDR3 region: CASSRQPSLAGGTDTQYF. The CDR3 nucleotides are TGTGCCAGCAGCCGACAACCCTCACTAGCGGGGGGCACAGATACGCAGTATTTT. This sequence joins TRBV3-1 (or the pseudogene TRBV3-2) and TRBJ2-3; 11 nucleotides agree with TRBD2. CDR3 length equals 18 residues. V trimming: 4 bases; J trimming: 1 base; junction bases outside the gene matches: 10. CDR1 is LGHDT, CDR2 YNNKEL, per germline (reference sequence).

This rearrangement joins TRBV4-3 to TRBJ2-1; no reliable D call. Germline CDR1 reads LGHNA; CDR2 reads YSLEER. Trimming removed 2 bases from V and 5 bases from J, with 13 bases in between. The CDR3 runs to 15 residues. CDR3 DNA sequence: TGCGCCAGCAGCCAAATGGTGGGCAACAACAATGAGCAGTTCTTC. This encodes CASSQMVGNNNEQFF.

This chain connects TRBV4-3 to TRBJ1-1; no firm D call. The CDR3 covers 13 residues. The germline V gene encodes CDR1 LGHNA and CDR2 YSLEER. Trimming cost V 1 base and J 4 bases, with 7 bases left between them. The CDR3 here is CASSQVLGTEAFF. The DNA of the CDR3 is TGCGCCAGCAGCCAAGTACTAGGCACTGAAGCTTTCTTT.

The rearrangement links TRBV4-2 to TRBJ1-4; the D gene is possibly TRBD1 (5 bases). V lost 4 bases, J lost 1 base, and 10 bases lay in between. CDR3 length: 15 amino acids. Germline values: CDR1 LGHNA, CDR2 YNFKEQ. For the CDR3, the DNA is TGTGCCAGCAGCCCTTGGGGGGAAACTAATGAAAAACTGTTTTTT. This translates into CASSPWGETNEKLFF.

J is TRBJ1-4 and V is TRBV6-5; weak D call: TRBD1 (5 bases). CDR1 MNHEY and CDR2 SVGAGI come from the germline V gene. This CDR3 region has 14 residues. V shed 6 bases and J shed 3 bases, with 11 bases lying between them. In nucleotides, the CDR3 is TGTGCCAGCAGCCCCAGGGTGTCTAATGAAAAACTGTTTTTT. Protein: CASSPRVSNEKLFF.

V and J are TRBV10-3 and TRBJ2-3, with 12 bases aligning to TRBD2. The CDR3 has 18 residues. Germline CDR1 ENHRY, CDR2 SYGVKD. V lost 0 bases and J lost 2; bases outside the gene matches: 6. The chain's CDR3 is CAISESFLAGGTTDTQYF. CDR3 bases: TGTGCCATCAGTGAGTCGTTTCTAGCGGGGGGGACCACAGATACGCAGTATTTT.

The chain couples TRBV7-9 to TRBJ1-4; 8 bases align to TRBD1. The CDR3 runs to 14 residues. Germline V lookup: CDR1 SEHNR, CDR2 FQNEAQ (reference sequence). Germline trimming cut 1 base from V and 7 bases from J; bases unmatched to any gene: 2. CDR3 sequence reads: CASSLEQGGEKLFF. In nucleotides, the CDR3 is TGTGCCAGCAGCTTAGAACAGGGGGGTGAAAAACTGTTTTTT.

The V and J genes are TRBV18 and TRBJ2-7, with D possibly matching TRBD1 (5 bases). With 3 bases removed from V and 0 bases from J, the gap between germline ends came to 9 bases. The CDR3 loop spans 14 amino acids. Germline CDR1 is KGHSH and CDR2 is LQKENI. DNA for the CDR3: TGTGCCAGCTCACCGGACACGAGCTCCTACGAGCAGTACTTC. Its translation is CASSPDTSSYEQYF.

The chain joins TRBV5-1 to TRBJ2-2, with D possibly matching TRBD2 (6 bases). The V end lost 4 bases, the J end lost 1 base, and 14 bases lay between the germline ends. Germline V lookup: CDR1 SGHRS, CDR2 YFSETQ. CDR3 length: 16 residues. The CDR3 here is CASSPVSGKNTGELFF. The DNA of the CDR3 is TGCGCCAGCAGCCCCGTTAGCGGAAAGAACACCGGGGAGCTGTTTTTT.

This chain connects TRBV4-2 to TRBJ1-5, with D tentatively TRBD1 (5 bases). The V gene's germline CDR1 is LGHNA and CDR2 YNFKEQ. The CDR3 covers 14 residues. Trimming removed 0 bases at V and 7 bases at J, with 10 bases between. CDR3 nucleotides: TGTGCCAGCAGCCAAGAGGGGGGAAGGCAGCCCCAGCATTTT. Translation: CASSQEGGRQPQHF.

The V call is TRBV5-1, the J call TRBJ2-2; 8 nucleotides line up with TRBD2. The germline V gene has CDR1 SGHRS and CDR2 YFSETQ. J gave up 4 bases and V 1 base, and 3 bases lay outside the gene matches. The CDR3 extends over 15 amino acids. CDR3 DNA: TGCGCCAGCAGCTTGAGCGGGAGTACCACCGGGGAGCTGTTTTTT. It codes for CASSLSGSTTGELFF.

The chain employs TRBV28 and TRBJ2-5; 8 bases line up with TRBD1. CDR3 length: 15 residues. The V gene's germline CDR1 is MDHEN and CDR2 SYDVKM. V was pared by 5 bases and J by 4 bases, with 9 bases of the junction left unmatched. The CDR3: CASSQEDRVRETQYF. The CDR3 nucleotides read TGTGCCAGCAGTCAAGAGGACAGGGTGAGAGAGACCCAGTACTTC.

The sample holds one count of this clone. This rearrangement joins TRBV11-3 to TRBJ1-1; 12 nucleotides align to TRBD1. The germline V gene encodes CDR1 SGHNT and CDR2 YENEEA. The CDR3 contains 16 residues. Trimming cost V 7 bases and J 10 bases; bases outside gene matches: 16. This CDR3 reads CASTMTGPGTGGPAFF. CDR3 DNA: TGTGCCAGCACAATGACAGGTCCCGGGACAGGGGGCCCAGCTTTCTTT.

The chain links TRBV21-1 to TRBJ2-7; TRBD2 reflects the table's D call only, with no check against the DNA. TRBV21-1 is a pseudogene locus. The CDR3 is 11 residues long. The CDR3 loop reads CASSQERARYV. The CDR3 nucleotides read TGTGCCAGCAGCCAGGAGCGGGCGCGGTACGTC.

In this sample, this clone turned up a few times. The rearrangement joins TRBV3-1 (or the pseudogene TRBV3-2) to TRBJ2-7, with 9 bases matching TRBD1. The CDR3 contains 13 residues. CDR1 is LGHDT, CDR2 YNNKEL, per germline (reference sequence). The V segment lost 4 bases and the J segment 6 bases; nucleotides outside the gene matches: 4. Written as DNA, the CDR3 is TGTGCCAGCAGCCTTACACAGGGGGCCGAGCAGTACGTC. Translation gives CASSLTQGAEQYV.

In its sample, this clone was seen a few times. This rearrangement joins TRBV5-4 to TRBJ2-2; unclear D gene. Trimming removed 2 bases at V and 8 bases at J, with 10 bases between. The V gene's germline CDR1 is SGHNT and CDR2 YYREEE (reference sequence). The CDR3 totals 13 residues. CDR3 protein: CASSFRVQGELFF. CDR3 sequence (DNA): TGTGCCAGCAGCTTCCGGGTTCAAGGGGAGCTGTTTTTT.

The chain joins TRBV27 to TRBJ1-5, with TRBD1 as a possible D gene (5 bases). This CDR3 comprises 16 residues. With 3 bases removed from V and 2 bases from J, the gap between germline ends came to 14 bases. Germline lookup yields CDR1 MNHEY and CDR2 SMNVEV (reference sequence). For the CDR3, the DNA is TGTGCCAGCAGTTTTATCGGGACTTTTGGCAATCAGCCCCAGCATTTT. This gives the protein CASSFIGTFGNQPQHF.

This chain links TRBV3-1 (or the pseudogene TRBV3-2) with TRBJ2-3; 11 bases fit TRBD2. The germline V gene encodes CDR1 LGHDT and CDR2 YNNKEL (reference sequence). With 0 bases clipped from V and 3 bases from J, the junction kept 8 bases outside the gene matches. The CDR3 runs 18 residues. CDR3: CASSQDRQRLAGTDTQYF. CDR3 nucleotides: TGTGCCAGCAGCCAAGATCGGCAGAGACTAGCGGGAACAGATACGCAGTATTTT.

The rearrangement links TRBV28 to TRBJ2-3; no definite D call. Germline lookup yields CDR1 MDHEN and CDR2 SYDVKM. The V gene lost 4 bases and the J gene lost 1 base, with 9 bases spanning the gap. CDR3 size: 14 residues. CDR3 nucleotide sequence: TGTGCCAGCAGTTATGAGATGCGCACAGATACGCAGTATTTT. It specifies CASSYEMRTDTQYF.

The rearrangement links TRBV13 to TRBJ1-1; 7 bases match TRBD1. After removal of 0 bases from V and 4 bases from J, the junction contained 8 bases not matched to a gene. The germline CDR1 and CDR2 sequences are PRHDT and FYEKMQ (reference sequence). CDR3 length: 16 amino acids. CDR3 in amino acids: CASSLGLTGMGTEAFF. The CDR3 DNA reads TGTGCCAGCAGCTTAGGCCTGACAGGGATGGGCACTGAAGCTTTCTTT.